This TCR beta chain was observed in a study of T cells in tumors after PD-1 blockade (dated by TCRdb to 2018 to 2020). About the study as a whole: Prior checkpoint blockade, systemic immunosuppressant use, and recent radiotherapy or other anti-cancer therapy within 4 weeks were grounds for patient exclusion. Pembrolizumab 200 mg every 3 weeks or cemiplimab 350 mg every 2 weeks was administered to patients. Ongoing daily vismodegib 150 mg was also given to a subset of patients during anti-PD-1 treatment. Peripheral blood samples averaged around 110,000 TCR templates (range about 24,679-290,000) and 36,536 unique clonotypes. Using site-matched tumors from BCC or SCC patients sampled before and after anti-PD-1 therapy, the study carried out paired single-cell RNA and TCR sequencing. To compare blood and tumor clonotypes, bulk TCR sequencing was performed on approximately ten peripheral blood samples from a handful of patients. RECIST version 1.1 was used to evaluate clinical response. General findings and caveats noted by the study authors: The source of novel T cell clones was not identified, and lymphoid organs or rare unexpanded clones within the tumor or the tumor periphery could be included among the possible sources. Approximately 41% of the TCR clonotypes from tumors also showed up in blood, and some novel exhausted tumor clones were present in pre-treatment blood, which suggests peripheral recruitment.

This clone was seen repeatedly, ten times or more. Its cognate antigen has yet to be identified. No base quality information exists; no much larger clone differs at one position. The time point label, read with the paper, signifies: before anti-PD-1 therapy. For bulk TCRbeta sequencing, genomic DNA was extracted from tumor biopsies or peripheral blood, and input amounts ranged from roughly 550 ng to 6,500 ng. Every patient was a poor candidate for surgical resection and had histologically proven advanced or metastatic basal or squamous cell carcinoma. The basal cell carcinoma cohort comprised roughly twelve patients, of whom roughly 8 had bulk tumor TCR sequencing. The immunoSEQ platform was used to carry out deep TCRbeta sequencing. The paper's data handling went like this. Only productive rearrangements were exported from the immunoSEQ Analyzer for further analysis. Bulk TCRbeta clonotypes were assigned T cell phenotypes by matching to single-cell RNA+TCR-seq clones sharing the same TCRbeta sequence. Tumor enrichment of a clone was calculated by dividing the clone's tumor frequency by the clone's PBMC frequency, both taken from bulk TCR sequencing. GLIPH was used to group TCRs into specificity groups, clusters of distinct TCRs likely recognizing common antigens via shared CDR3 motifs. TCRdb re-hosts the immuneACCESS table, in-frame sequences only. Its copies lack some clones; in the studies checked, an unresolved V gene accounts for under half of them, and the cause for the rest is not known. The V and J calls and clone size come from that table; D and trimming were worked out from the DNA. Here the sample has roughly 60,000 clones; around 80% occur a single time. Around an eighth of the sample goes to the ten largest clones.

This sample comprised PBMCs, obtained before anti-PD-1 treatment. This TCR was sampled from a human donor with basal cell carcinoma.

The DNA sequence follows: TGTGCCAGCAGTGGGACTTTAAACACCGGGGAGCTGTTTTTT. Its protein product is CASSGTLNTGELFF. The rearrangement joined TRBV2 to TRBJ2-2; the D segment could be TRBD2, given 5 matching bases. The CDR3 numbers 14 residues from cysteine through phenylalanine. Just CDR3 DNA is preserved here, 42 bases in frame from base 1. CDR1 is given as SNHLY and CDR2 as FYNNEI, both from the germline V gene. V and J lose 4 bases and 2 bases, and a span of 8 bases separates them.